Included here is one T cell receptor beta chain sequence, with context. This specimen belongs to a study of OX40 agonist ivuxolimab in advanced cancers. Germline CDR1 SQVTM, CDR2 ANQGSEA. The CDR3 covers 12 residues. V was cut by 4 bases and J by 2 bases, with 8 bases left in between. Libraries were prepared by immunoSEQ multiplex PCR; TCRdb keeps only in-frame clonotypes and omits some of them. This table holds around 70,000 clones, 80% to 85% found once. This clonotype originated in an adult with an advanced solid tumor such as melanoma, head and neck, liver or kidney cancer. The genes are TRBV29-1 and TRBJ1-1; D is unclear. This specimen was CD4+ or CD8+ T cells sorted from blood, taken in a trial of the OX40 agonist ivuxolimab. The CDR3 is CSVVGPNTEAFF. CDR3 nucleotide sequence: TGCAGCGTTGTTGGTCCAAACACTGAAGCTTTCTTT.